This T cell receptor beta chain was sequenced in a study of shared clonotypes between healthy human individuals. General study results and limits: It was anticipated that sequencing depth would influence how many clonotypes donors shared.

The authors distributed each subset's genomic DNA evenly over several immunoSEQ plates. Under the authors' procedure: Filtering of immunoSEQ junctional sequences could not match full-length read filtering. The protocol was immunoSEQ multiplex PCR, while the TCRdb copy is restricted to in-frame clones and leaves out a portion. V and J calls and clone size are copied from that table; D and trimming were computed from the DNA. The sample records hundreds of thousands of clones, roughly three quarters being singletons. Remarks on this clone: The antigen is unknown.

The CDR3 contains 11 residues. Germline-derived CDR1 and CDR2 are MDHEN and SYDVKM. V was shortened by 8 bases and J by 9 bases, with 11 bases between the two germline ends. The chain joins TRBV28 to TRBJ1-5; TRBD1 might be the D (6 bases). This TCR was sampled from a woman in her thirties or forties in good health. Some clones in this sample may be carry-over from other donors' samples. Specimen: PBMCs. The CDR3 region is CASDARGPQHF. CDR3 DNA: TGTGCCAGCGATGCCAGGGGGCCCCAGCATTTT.